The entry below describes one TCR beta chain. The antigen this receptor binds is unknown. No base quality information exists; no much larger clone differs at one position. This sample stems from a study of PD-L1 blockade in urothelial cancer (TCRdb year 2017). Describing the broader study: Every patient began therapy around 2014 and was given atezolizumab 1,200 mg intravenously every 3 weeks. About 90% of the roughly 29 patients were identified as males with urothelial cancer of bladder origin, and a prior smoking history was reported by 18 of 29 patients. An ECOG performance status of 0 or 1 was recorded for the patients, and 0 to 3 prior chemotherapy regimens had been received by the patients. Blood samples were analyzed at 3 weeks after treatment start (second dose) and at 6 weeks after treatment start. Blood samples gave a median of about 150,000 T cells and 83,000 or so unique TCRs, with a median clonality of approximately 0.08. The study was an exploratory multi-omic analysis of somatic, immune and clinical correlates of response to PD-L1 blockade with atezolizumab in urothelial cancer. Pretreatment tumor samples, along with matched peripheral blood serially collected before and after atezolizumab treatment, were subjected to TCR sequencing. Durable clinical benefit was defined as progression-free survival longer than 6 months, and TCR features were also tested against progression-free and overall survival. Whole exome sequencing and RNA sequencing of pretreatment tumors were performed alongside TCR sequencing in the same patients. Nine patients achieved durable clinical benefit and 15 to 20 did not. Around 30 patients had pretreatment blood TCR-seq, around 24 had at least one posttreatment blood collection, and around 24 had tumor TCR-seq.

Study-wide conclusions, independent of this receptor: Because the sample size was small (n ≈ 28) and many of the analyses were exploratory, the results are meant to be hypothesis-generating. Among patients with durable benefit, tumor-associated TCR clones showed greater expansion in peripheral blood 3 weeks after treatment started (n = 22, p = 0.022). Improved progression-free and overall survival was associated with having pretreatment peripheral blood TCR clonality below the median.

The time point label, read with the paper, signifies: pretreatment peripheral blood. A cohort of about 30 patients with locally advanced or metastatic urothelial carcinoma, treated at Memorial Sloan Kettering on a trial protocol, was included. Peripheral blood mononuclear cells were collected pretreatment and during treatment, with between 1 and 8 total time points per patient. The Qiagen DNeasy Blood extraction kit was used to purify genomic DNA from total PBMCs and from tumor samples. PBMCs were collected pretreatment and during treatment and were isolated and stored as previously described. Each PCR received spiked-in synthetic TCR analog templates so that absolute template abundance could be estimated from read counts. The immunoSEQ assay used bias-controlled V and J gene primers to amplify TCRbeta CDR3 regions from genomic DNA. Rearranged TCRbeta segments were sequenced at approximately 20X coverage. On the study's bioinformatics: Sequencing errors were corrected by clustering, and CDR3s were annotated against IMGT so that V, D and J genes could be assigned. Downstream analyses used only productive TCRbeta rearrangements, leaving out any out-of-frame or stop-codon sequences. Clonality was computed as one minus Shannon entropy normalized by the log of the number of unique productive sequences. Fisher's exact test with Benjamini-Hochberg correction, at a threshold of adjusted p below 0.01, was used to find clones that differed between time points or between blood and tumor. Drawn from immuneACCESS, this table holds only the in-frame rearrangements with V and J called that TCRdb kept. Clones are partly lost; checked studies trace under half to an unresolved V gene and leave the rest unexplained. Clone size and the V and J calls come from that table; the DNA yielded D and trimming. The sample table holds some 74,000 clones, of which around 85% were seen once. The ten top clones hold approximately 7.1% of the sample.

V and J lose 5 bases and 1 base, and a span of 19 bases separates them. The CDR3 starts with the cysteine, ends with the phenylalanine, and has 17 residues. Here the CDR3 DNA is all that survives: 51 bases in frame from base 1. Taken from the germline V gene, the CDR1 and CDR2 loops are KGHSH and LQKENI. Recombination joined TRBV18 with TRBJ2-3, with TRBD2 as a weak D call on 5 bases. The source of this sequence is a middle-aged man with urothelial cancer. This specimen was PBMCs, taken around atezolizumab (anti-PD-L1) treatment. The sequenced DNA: TGTGCCAGCTCAGCGACGGCGGGCGGTTTGGGCACAGATACGCAGTATTTT. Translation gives CASSATAGGLGTDTQYF.